The next 20 T cell receptor beta chains were all read from a single sample in a study of chemoradiotherapy in HPV16-positive cancers. Clones were read by immunoSEQ multiplex PCR, and TCRdb kept only the in-frame ones, dropping some. Of 7,000 to 10,000 clones detected, about 88% appear once; the ten largest clones hold approximately 3.1%. The input for sequencing was tumor tissue, taken from a patient who underwent chemoradiotherapy. These receptors came from a human donor with HPV-associated anogenital cancer.

The chain couples TRBV19 to TRBJ2-2; 9 nucleotides align to TRBD1. Losses at the gene ends were 5 bases for V and 5 bases for J; bases not matched to a gene: 6. CDR3 size: 15 residues. Germline CDR1 and CDR2: LNHDA and SQIVND (reference sequence). CDR3 region: CASSLGTGMTGELFF. The CDR3 DNA is TGTGCCAGTAGTCTTGGGACAGGGATGACCGGGGAGCTGTTTTTT.

The chain joins TRBV4-2 to TRBJ1-5; 7 bases map to TRBD1. V shed 0 bases, J shed 6 bases, and the junction held 8 bases outside the gene matches. The CDR3 is made up of 16 amino acids. CDR1 LGHNA and CDR2 YNFKEQ come from the germline V gene. CDR3: CASSQDRGQESQPQHF. CDR3 DNA sequence: TGTGCCAGCAGCCAAGATAGGGGGCAAGAGAGTCAGCCCCAGCATTTT.

The V call is TRBV6-5, the J call TRBJ1-4; 7 bases agree with TRBD1. Germline assignment: CDR1 MNHEY and CDR2 SVGAGI. V lost 5 bases, J lost 5 bases, and 8 bases stayed unmatched. This CDR3 region has 15 residues. Here the CDR3 reads CASSVSGQINEKLFF. The CDR3 DNA sequence: TGTGCCAGCAGTGTATCGGGACAGATAAATGAAAAACTGTTTTTT.

The rearrangement uses TRBV5-1 and TRBJ2-1; D might be TRBD1 or TRBD2, each matching 6 bases. Trimming took off 6 bases at V and 6 bases at J, with 10 bases between the two ends. The length of the CDR3 is 12 residues. The V gene's germline CDR1 is SGHRS and CDR2 YFSETQ. The CDR3 spells CASTWGANEQFF. CDR3 sequence (DNA): TGCGCCAGCACCTGGGGGGCCAATGAGCAGTTCTTC.

This clone has a single count. The V gene is TRBV6-1, the J gene TRBJ1-2, with a weak D call TRBD1 (5 bases). The germline V gene encodes CDR1 MNHNS and CDR2 SASEGT. V lost 6 bases to trimming and J lost 2 bases, with 13 bases between them. This CDR3 is 14 amino acids long. Written as DNA, the CDR3 is TGTGCCAGCAGGACAGACTTTTCCAACTATGGCTACACCTTC. Encoded protein: CASRTDFSNYGYTF.

CDR3: CASSLVKSATLQETQYF. The CDR3 DNA reads as TGTGCCAGCAGCTTAGTTAAGAGTGCTACTCTTCAAGAGACCCAGTACTTC. The rearrangement links TRBV7-9 to TRBJ2-5; no definite D call. Trimming pared 1 base from V and 2 bases from J, leaving 17 bases between. Germline V gene sequence: CDR1 SEHNR, CDR2 FQNEAQ (reference sequence). The CDR3 contains 17 residues.

The chain employs TRBV7-7 and TRBJ2-1; D is tentatively TRBD1 or TRBD2 (5 bases each). Looked up from germline, CDR1 is SSHAT and CDR2 is FNYEAQ (reference sequence). V gave up 8 bases and J gave up 5 bases, with 16 bases separating them. This CDR3 spans 14 amino acids. The CDR3 nucleotides read TGTGCCAGCTCTTTAGGGGCGGAGGACAATGAGCAGTTCTTC. It codes for CASSLGAEDNEQFF.

This chain uses TRBV15 with TRBJ2-3, with 11 bases matching TRBD2. The CDR3 spans 18 residues. Trimming cost V 8 bases and J 0 bases; bases outside gene matches: 13. Germline assignment: CDR1 LNHNV and CDR2 YYDKDF (reference sequence). As DNA, the CDR3 is TGTGCCACCGAAGAGGACGGGACTAGCGGAATGAGCACAGATACGCAGTATTTT. The encoded protein is CATEEDGTSGMSTDTQYF. The variable domain in full, completed from reference TRBV15 and TRBJ2-3, reads DAMVIQNPRYQVTQFGKPVTLSCSQTLNHNVMYWYQQKSSQAPKLLFHYYDKDFNNEADTPDNFQSRRPNTSFCFLDIRSPGLGDTAMYLCATEEDGTSGMSTDTQYFGPGTRLTVL.

The chain joins TRBV5-4 to TRBJ2-7; D might be TRBD1 or TRBD2, each matching 5 bases. Trimming pared 1 base from V and 6 bases from J, leaving 20 bases between. CDR1 SGHNT and CDR2 YYREEE come from the germline V gene (reference sequence). CDR3 size: 16 residues. The CDR3 sequence: CASSLRGGGRAVEQYF. The CDR3 nucleotides are TGTGCCAGCAGCTTGCGGGGCGGCGGAAGGGCGGTCGAGCAGTACTTC.

The chain recombines TRBV5-1 with TRBJ1-3; D gene unclear. Germline CDR1 reads SGHRS; CDR2 reads YFSETQ. Trimming pared 4 bases from V and 0 bases from J, leaving 8 bases between. CDR3 length equals 14 residues. In DNA form, the CDR3 reads TGCGCCAGCAGCCCGGCCCCCTCTGGAAACACCATATATTTT. Translated, it gives CASSPAPSGNTIYF.

V usage is TRBV7-6 and J usage is TRBJ2-2; D unclear. Germline V gene lookup returns CDR1 SGHVS and CDR2 FNYEAQ. This CDR3 spans 14 amino acids. V lost 1 base and J lost 1, with 4 bases in between. CDR3 loop: CASSLGGNTGELFF. CDR3 sequence (DNA): TGTGCCAGCAGCTTAGGGGGGAACACCGGGGAGCTGTTTTTT.

This CDR3 reads CASSLSEGVGQPQHF. The CDR3 DNA sequence: TGCGCCAGCAGCTTAAGTGAGGGGGTTGGACAGCCCCAGCATTTT. This sequence joins TRBV5-1 and TRBJ1-5; possible D gene TRBD1, 6 bases. The length of the CDR3 is 15 residues. V lost 2 bases to trimming and J lost 7 bases, with 16 bases between them. The germline V gene encodes CDR1 SGHRS and CDR2 YFSETQ.

The chain carries TRBV6-1 and TRBJ1-1; D is unresolved. Germline CDR1 and CDR2: MNHNS and SASEGT. This CDR3 region has 13 residues. Trimming removed 4 bases at V and 5 bases at J, with 11 bases between. The CDR3: CASSASAGTEAFF. The CDR3 nucleotides are TGTGCCAGCAGTGCCTCAGCTGGAACTGAAGCTTTCTTT.

The rearrangement joins TRBV6-5 to TRBJ1-3, with TRBD1 matching 7 bases. V lost 2 bases, J lost 6 bases, and 7 bases stayed unmatched. This CDR3 region has 15 residues. Germline CDR1 MNHEY, CDR2 SVGAGI. CDR3 DNA: TGTGCCAGCAGTTACCGACAGGGAATGTTAAACACCATATATTTT. As protein: CASSYRQGMLNTIYF.

The chain links TRBV5-5 to TRBJ2-2, with D perhaps matching TRBD2 (7 bases). The germline V gene encodes CDR1 SGHKS and CDR2 YYEKEE (reference sequence). The CDR3 has 18 amino acids. Trimming pared 0 bases from V and 4 bases from J, leaving 19 bases between. DNA of the CDR3: TGTGCCAGCAGCTTGGACCCGATCGGGGGGCAGGGCACCGGGGAGCTGTTTTTT. It yields the protein CASSLDPIGGQGTGELFF.

The CDR3 coding sequence is TGTGCCAGCAGCGTAGTTTCCGGAGGAGGCTACACCTTC. This encodes CASSVVSGGGYTF. The V gene is TRBV9, the J gene TRBJ1-2, with unresolved D. The CDR3 runs to 13 residues. Germline V gives CDR1 SGDLS, CDR2 YYNGEE. The V end was cut by 0 bases, the J end by 8 bases, with 11 bases between.

The chain couples TRBV4-1 to TRBJ1-4; possible D gene TRBD1, 6 bases. The germline CDR1 and CDR2 sequences are MGHRA and YSYEKL. Trimming left V 2 bases short and J 0 bases short, with 7 bases between. This CDR3 has 15 residues. The CDR3, as DNA: TGCGCCAGCAGCCAACCAGGGGCAACTAATGAAAAACTGTTTTTT. Residues: CASSQPGATNEKLFF.

The chain links TRBV10-3 to TRBJ2-7; 7 nucleotides match TRBD2. CDR1 is ENHRY, CDR2 SYGVKD, per germline. V was clipped by 4 bases and J by 3 bases; unmatched bases: 9. The CDR3 has 15 residues. CDR3 coding DNA: TGTGCCATCAGTGGGGGGGGAGGGGCGGGCTACGAGCAGTACTTC. Translating gives CAISGGGGAGYEQYF.

The DNA of the CDR3 is TGTGCCAGCAGCTTGGATACCAGACAGGGACTAGGGGAAAAACTGTTTTTT. Its protein product is CASSLDTRQGLGEKLFF. The V gene is TRBV5-6, the J gene TRBJ1-4, with 7 bases that match TRBD1. V gave up 0 bases and J gave up 8 bases; unmatched junction bases: 13. CDR1 is SGHDT and CDR2 is YYEEEE in the germline V gene. The CDR3 is 17 amino acids.

The rearrangement uses TRBV7-9 and TRBJ2-3, with 10 bases identical to TRBD2. The V segment lost 2 bases and the J segment 4 bases; nucleotides outside the gene matches: 0. There are 14 residues in the CDR3. The germline V gene encodes CDR1 SEHNR and CDR2 FQNEAQ (reference sequence). CDR3 in DNA: TGTGCCAGCAGCTTACTAGCGGGGGCAGATACGCAGTATTTT. It translates to CASSLLAGADTQYF.